This T cell receptor (beta chain) was captured by sequencing in a study of radiotherapy plus CTLA-4 blockade in lung cancer. Study overall: Objective response was observed in approximately 18% of patients, and disease control in roughly 30%. General study points: Peripheral blood showed expansion of tumor-derived TCR clones after radiotherapy and ipilimumab. The best prediction of response reportedly came from early blood T cell clone dynamics, with interferon-beta.

V was pared by 4 bases and J by 6 bases, with 7 bases between. This CDR3 is built from 11 residues. CDR1 and CDR2 (germline): LNHNV, YYDKDF (reference sequence). In regard to this clone: As yet, its antigen is unknown.

Alongside CTLA-4 blockade with ipilimumab, patients with chemo-refractory metastatic non-small-cell lung cancer received focal radiation. The table came from immunoSEQ multiplex PCR; TCRdb's copy has only in-frame clones and leaves some out. The sample consists of more than 40,000 clones, 82% of them appearing once. This clonotype was obtained from a human donor with non-small cell lung cancer who had stable disease on radiotherapy plus ipilimumab. The chain recombines TRBV15 with TRBJ2-7; D ambiguous. The source material was peripheral blood, sampled from a patient treated with radiotherapy plus ipilimumab. The CDR3 nucleotides read TGTGCCACCAGCACCCTAGGCGAGCAGTACTTC. Residues: CATSTLGEQYF.